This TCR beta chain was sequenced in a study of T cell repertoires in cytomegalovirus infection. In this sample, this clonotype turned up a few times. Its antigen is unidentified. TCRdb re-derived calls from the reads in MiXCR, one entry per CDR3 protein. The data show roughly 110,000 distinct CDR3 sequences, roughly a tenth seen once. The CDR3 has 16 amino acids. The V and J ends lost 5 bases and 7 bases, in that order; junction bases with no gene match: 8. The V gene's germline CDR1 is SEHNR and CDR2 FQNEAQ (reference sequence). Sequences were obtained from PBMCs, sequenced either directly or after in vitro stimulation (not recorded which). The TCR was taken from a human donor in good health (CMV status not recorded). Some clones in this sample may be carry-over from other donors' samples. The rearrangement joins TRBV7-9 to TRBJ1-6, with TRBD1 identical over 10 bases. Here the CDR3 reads CASSPGQGISNSPLHF. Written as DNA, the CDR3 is TGTGCCAGCAGCCCGGGACAGGGGATCTCCAATTCACCCCTCCACTTT.